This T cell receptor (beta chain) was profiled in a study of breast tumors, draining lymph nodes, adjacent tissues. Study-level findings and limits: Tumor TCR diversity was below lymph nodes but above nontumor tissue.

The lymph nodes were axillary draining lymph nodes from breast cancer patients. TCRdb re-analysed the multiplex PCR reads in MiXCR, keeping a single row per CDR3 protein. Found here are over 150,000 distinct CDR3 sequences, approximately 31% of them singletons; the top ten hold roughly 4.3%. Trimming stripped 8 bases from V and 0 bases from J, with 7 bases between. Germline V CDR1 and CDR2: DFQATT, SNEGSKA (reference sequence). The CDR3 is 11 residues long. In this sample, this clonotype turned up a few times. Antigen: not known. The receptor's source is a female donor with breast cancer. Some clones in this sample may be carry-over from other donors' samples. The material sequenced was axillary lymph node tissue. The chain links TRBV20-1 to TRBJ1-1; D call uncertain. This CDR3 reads CSSGVNTEAFF. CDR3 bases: TGCAGTTCCGGGGTGAACACTGAAGCTTTCTTT.